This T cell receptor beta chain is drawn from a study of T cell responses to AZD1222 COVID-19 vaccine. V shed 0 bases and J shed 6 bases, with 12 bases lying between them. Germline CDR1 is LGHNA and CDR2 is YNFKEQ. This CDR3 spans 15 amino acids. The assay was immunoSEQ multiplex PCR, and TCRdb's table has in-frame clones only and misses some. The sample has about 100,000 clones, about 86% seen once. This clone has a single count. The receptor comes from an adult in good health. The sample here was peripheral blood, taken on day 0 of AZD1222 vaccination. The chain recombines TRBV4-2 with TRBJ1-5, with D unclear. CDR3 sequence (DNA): TGTGCCAGCAGCCAAGATCGAAGGGCGGGTCAGCCCCAGCATTTT. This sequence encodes CASSQDRRAGQPQHF.